These 9 T cell receptor beta chains originate from one sample sequenced in a study of blood T cell repertoires in COVID-19. Using immunoSEQ multiplex PCR, the repertoire was profiled, and TCRdb retains in-frame clones only, with some absent. Counted here are some 200,000 clones, more than 80% occurring once; the ten biggest clones make up 0.95% to 1.5%. Sequenced input: peripheral blood. Receptors were obtained from a woman under 40 with COVID-19, enrolled during active disease.

J is TRBJ2-2 and V is TRBV9; 12 bases match TRBD2. The CDR3 runs to 16 residues. Germline loops: CDR1 SGDLS, CDR2 YYNGEE. Unmatched junction bases numbered 5, after V lost 2 bases and J lost 6 bases. CDR3 loop: CASSVSSGGAPGELFF. As DNA, the CDR3 is TGTGCCAGCAGCGTCTCTAGCGGGGGGGCCCCCGGGGAGCTGTTTTTT.

This chain links TRBV28 with TRBJ2-7; TRBD1 matches at 9 bases. From germline, CDR1 is MDHEN and CDR2 SYDVKM. V shed 6 bases, J shed 4 bases, and the junction held 7 bases outside the gene matches. The CDR3 covers 14 residues. The CDR3: CASSLTGGAYEQYF. CDR3 DNA sequence: TGTGCCAGCAGCCTTACAGGGGGCGCGTACGAGCAGTACTTC.

The CDR3 here is CASSWTRGGSPLHF. CDR3 DNA: TGTGCCAGCAGTTGGACCAGGGGTGGATCACCCCTCCACTTT. The chain combines TRBV27 with TRBJ1-6; maybe TRBD1 (6 bases). V lost 4 bases and J 10 bases, leaving 14 bases between the germline ends. CDR3 length equals 14 residues. Germline V CDR1 and CDR2: MNHEY, SMNVEV (reference sequence).

There are a few counts of this clone. This rearrangement joins TRBV21-1 to TRBJ1-3; the table's TRBD1 call for D was not verified on the DNA. TRBV21-1 is recorded as a pseudogene. This CDR3 region has 20 residues. CDR3 protein: CASSRSSPGTGLAAGNTIYF. The CDR3 DNA follows: TGTGCCAGCAGCAGATCGTCTCCCGGGACAGGGTTAGCGGCGGGAAACACCATATATTTT.

The chain combines TRBV25-1 with TRBJ1-2; maybe TRBD1 (6 bases). The CDR3 covers 15 residues. Per the germline V gene, CDR1 is MGHDK and CDR2 is SYGVNS. V was pared by 3 bases and J by 5 bases, with 16 bases between. DNA of the CDR3: TGTGCCAGCAGTGACCCTACAGGGTTGGGGTATGGCTACACCTTC. Encoded protein: CASSDPTGLGYGYTF.

The rearrangement links TRBV28 to TRBJ2-3; 8 nucleotides match TRBD2. Germline CDR1 and CDR2: MDHEN and SYDVKM. The CDR3 loop spans 15 amino acids. The V segment lost 5 bases and the J segment 2 bases; nucleotides outside the gene matches: 6. CDR3 DNA sequence: TGTGCCAGCAGTATCGCGGGGGGAATCACAGATACGCAGTATTTT. Protein sequence: CASSIAGGITDTQYF. The full variable domain, in which reference TRBV28 and TRBJ2-3 provide the parts outside the CDR3, is DVKVTQSSRYLVKRTGEKVFLECVQDMDHENMFWYRQDPGLGLRLIYFSYDVKMKEKGDIPEGYSVSREKKERFSLILESASTNQTSMYLCASSIAGGITDTQYFGPGTRLTVL.

The chain carries TRBV2 and TRBJ2-5; D perhaps matches TRBD1 (6 bases). CDR3 length equals 14 residues. With 5 bases removed from V and 4 bases from J, the gap between germline ends came to 14 bases. CDR1 and CDR2 (germline): SNHLY, FYNNEI. The CDR3 loop is CASSINRVGETQYF. CDR3 DNA: TGTGCCAGCAGTATAAACAGGGTTGGAGAGACCCAGTACTTC.

In this sample, this clone turned up a few times. This chain connects TRBV4-1 to TRBJ2-1; TRBD2 aligns across 8 bases. There are 16 residues in the CDR3. The germline CDR1 and CDR2 sequences are MGHRA and YSYEKL. The V gene end was trimmed by 4 bases and the J gene end by 2 bases; junction bases not matched to a gene: 7. The CDR3 sequence: CASSPRGSGTYNEQFF. The CDR3, as DNA: TGCGCCAGCAGCCCGCGAGGTAGCGGGACCTACAATGAGCAGTTCTTC.

The chain joins TRBV10-3 to TRBJ1-1; D remains ambiguous. Germline V gives CDR1 ENHRY, CDR2 SYGVKD. The V end was cut by 3 bases, the J end by 0 bases, with 5 bases between. The CDR3 length is 13 residues. This CDR3 reads CAISDSMNTEAFF. CDR3 DNA: TGTGCCATCAGTGACAGTATGAACACTGAAGCTTTCTTT.